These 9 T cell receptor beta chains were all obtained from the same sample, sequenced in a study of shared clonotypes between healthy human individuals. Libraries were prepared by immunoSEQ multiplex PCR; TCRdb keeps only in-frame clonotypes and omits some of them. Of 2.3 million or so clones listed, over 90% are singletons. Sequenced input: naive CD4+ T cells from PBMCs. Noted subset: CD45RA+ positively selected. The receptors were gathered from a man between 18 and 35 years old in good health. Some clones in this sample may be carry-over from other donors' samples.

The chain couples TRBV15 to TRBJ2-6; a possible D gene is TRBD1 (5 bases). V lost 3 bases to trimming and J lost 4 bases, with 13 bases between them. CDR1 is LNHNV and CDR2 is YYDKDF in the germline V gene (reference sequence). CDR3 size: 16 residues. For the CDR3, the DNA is TGTGCCACCAGCAGGGACCCACAGGTGGGGGCCAACGTCCTGACTTTC. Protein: CATSRDPQVGANVLTF.

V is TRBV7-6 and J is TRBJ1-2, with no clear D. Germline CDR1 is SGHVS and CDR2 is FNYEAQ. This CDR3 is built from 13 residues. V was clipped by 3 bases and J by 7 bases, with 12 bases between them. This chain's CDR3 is CASSFTITGGYTF. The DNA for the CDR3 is TGTGCCAGCAGCTTCACTATTACTGGTGGCTACACCTTC.

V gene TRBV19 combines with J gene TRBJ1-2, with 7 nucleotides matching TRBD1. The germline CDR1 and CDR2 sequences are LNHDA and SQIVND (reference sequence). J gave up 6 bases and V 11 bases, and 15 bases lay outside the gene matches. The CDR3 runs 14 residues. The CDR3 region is CAVGPTTGYDGYTF. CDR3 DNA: TGTGCCGTAGGACCGACGACAGGGTATGATGGCTACACCTTC.

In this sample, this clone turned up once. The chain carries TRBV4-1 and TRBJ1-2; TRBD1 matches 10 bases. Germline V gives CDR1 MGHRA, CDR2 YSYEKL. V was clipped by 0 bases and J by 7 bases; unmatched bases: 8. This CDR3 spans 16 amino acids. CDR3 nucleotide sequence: TGCGCCAGCAGCCAAGAGTGGGACAGGGGTGGGGGTGGCTACACCTTC. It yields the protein CASSQEWDRGGGGYTF.

CDR3 sequence: CSVEYPGTDTQYF. DNA for the CDR3: TGCAGCGTTGAATACCCAGGCACAGATACGCAGTATTTT. This rearrangement joins TRBV29-1 to TRBJ2-3; D is unresolved. V lost 2 bases, J lost 1 base, and 7 bases lay in between. The length of the CDR3 is 13 residues. Per the germline V gene, CDR1 is SQVTM and CDR2 is ANQGSEA.

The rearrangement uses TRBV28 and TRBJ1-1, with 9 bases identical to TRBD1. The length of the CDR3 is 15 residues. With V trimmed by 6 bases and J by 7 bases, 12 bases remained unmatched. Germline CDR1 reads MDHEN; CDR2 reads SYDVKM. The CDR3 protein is CASREPGQGWVEAFF. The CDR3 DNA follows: TGTGCCAGCAGAGAGCCCGGACAGGGGTGGGTTGAAGCTTTCTTT.

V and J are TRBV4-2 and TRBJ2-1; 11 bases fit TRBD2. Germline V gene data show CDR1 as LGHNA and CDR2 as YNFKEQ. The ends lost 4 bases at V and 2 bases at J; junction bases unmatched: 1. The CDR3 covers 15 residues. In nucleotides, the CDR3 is TGTGCCAGCAGCCTGACTAGCGGGGCCTACAATGAGCAGTTCTTC. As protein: CASSLTSGAYNEQFF.

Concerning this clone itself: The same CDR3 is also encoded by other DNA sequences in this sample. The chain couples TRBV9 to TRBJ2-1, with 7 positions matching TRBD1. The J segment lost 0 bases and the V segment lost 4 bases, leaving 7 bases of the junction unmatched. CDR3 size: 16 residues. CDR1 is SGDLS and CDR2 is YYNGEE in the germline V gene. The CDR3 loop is CASSPRGQSSYNEQFF. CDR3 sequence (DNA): TGTGCCAGCAGCCCCCGGGGACAGAGCTCCTACAATGAGCAGTTCTTC.

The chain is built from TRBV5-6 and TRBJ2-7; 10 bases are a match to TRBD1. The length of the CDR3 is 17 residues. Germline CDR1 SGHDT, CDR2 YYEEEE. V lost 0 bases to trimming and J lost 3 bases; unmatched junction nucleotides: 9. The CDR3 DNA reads TGTGCCAGCAGCTTGGCCCTTTTGGACAGGGGGGACTACGAGCAGTACTTC. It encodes CASSLALLDRGDYEQYF.